This passage covers 25 T cell receptor beta chains from one sample sequenced in a study of blood T cell repertoires in COVID-19. Only in-frame clones appear in the TCRdb table, and some are missing; sequencing was by immunoSEQ multiplex PCR. The table has about 240,000 clones, approximately 84% seen once. Sample: PBMCs or T cells enriched from blood (not recorded which). All receptors come from a woman aged 40-49 years with acute COVID-19.

The CDR3: CASSVAPENTGELFF. Written as DNA, the CDR3 is TGTGCCAGCAGCGTAGCACCAGAGAACACCGGGGAGCTGTTTTTT. J is TRBJ2-2 and V is TRBV9; D remains unclear. V was clipped by 0 bases and J by 1 base, with 7 bases between them. The CDR3 is 15 amino acids. Germline assignment: CDR1 SGDLS and CDR2 YYNGEE.

This clone was counted a few times. This chain connects TRBV30 to TRBJ2-7; TRBD1 aligns across 9 bases. The CDR3 consists of 14 residues. Germline V CDR1 and CDR2: GTSNPN, SVGIG (reference sequence). V was clipped by 4 bases and J by 4 bases; unmatched bases: 8. CDR3 sequence: CAWTPGTGMYEQYF. In DNA form, the CDR3 reads TGTGCCTGGACCCCTGGGACAGGGATGTACGAGCAGTACTTC.

In this sample, this clone turned up once. The chain joins TRBV3-1 (or the pseudogene TRBV3-2) to TRBJ2-1; tentative D call: TRBD2 (5 bases). The germline CDR1 and CDR2 sequences are LGHDT and YNNKEL (reference sequence). Trimming took 4 bases from V and 9 from J, leaving 19 bases between them. This CDR3 is built from 15 residues. The CDR3 protein is CASSPGGSGRGEQFF. CDR3 coding DNA: TGTGCCAGCAGCCCAGGAGGATCGGGCCGCGGTGAGCAGTTCTTC.

The gene calls are TRBV7-9 and TRBJ1-5; TRBD1 is a possible D gene (6 bases). The CDR3 length is 15 residues. CDR1 and CDR2 (germline): SEHNR, FQNEAQ (reference sequence). V was clipped by 3 bases and J by 4 bases, with 13 bases between them. The DNA for the CDR3 is TGTGCCAGCAGCTTGGAGACAGGTTTTAATCAGCCCCAGCATTTT. Its protein product is CASSLETGFNQPQHF. The whole variable domain, filled in from reference TRBV7-9 and TRBJ1-5, reads DTGVSQNPRHKITKRGQNVTFRCDPISEHNRLYWYRQTLGQGPEFLTYFQNEAQLEKSRLLSDRFSAERPKGSFSTLEIQRTEQGDSAMYLCASSLETGFNQPQHFGDGTRLSIL.

The chain joins TRBV13 to TRBJ2-3, with a possible D match to TRBD2 (5 bases). The length of the CDR3 is 17 residues. Trimming stripped 0 bases from V and 0 bases from J, with 13 bases between. Per germline, CDR1 PRHDT and CDR2 FYEKMQ (reference sequence). The CDR3 DNA follows: TGTGCCAGCAGCTTAGGGACTATGCATTCTAGCACAGATACGCAGTATTTT. This gives the protein CASSLGTMHSSTDTQYF.

This chain connects TRBV5-1 to TRBJ1-1; D perhaps matches TRBD1 (6 bases). V gave up 4 bases and J gave up 3 bases, with 13 bases separating them. The CDR3 loop spans 14 amino acids. The V gene's germline CDR1 is SGHRS and CDR2 YFSETQ. CDR3 sequence: CASSAGDWDTEAFF. CDR3 DNA: TGCGCCAGCAGCGCAGGGGATTGGGACACTGAAGCTTTCTTT.

This clone was observed a handful of times. The chain is built from TRBV24-1 and TRBJ2-1; a weak D match, TRBD1 (6 bases). V was pared by 3 bases and J by 9 bases, with 17 bases between. Germline V gene data show CDR1 as KGHDR and CDR2 as SFDVKD. The CDR3 spans 15 residues. CDR3 in amino acids: CATSDLTGTKIEQFF. CDR3 DNA: TGTGCCACCAGTGATCTGACCGGGACAAAAATTGAGCAGTTCTTC.

V and J are TRBV19 and TRBJ2-3; 15 bases map to TRBD2. Trimming cost V 5 bases and J 7 bases; bases outside gene matches: 7. The CDR3 has 16 amino acids. Germline CDR1 and CDR2: LNHDA and SQIVND (reference sequence). The CDR3 DNA follows: TGTGCCAGTAGTCCCGGACTAGCGGGAGGGCCTCATACGCAGTATTTT. Amino acid sequence: CASSPGLAGGPHTQYF. The full variable domain, completed using reference TRBV19 and TRBJ2-3, is DGGITQSPKYLFRKEGQNVTLSCEQNLNHDAMYWYRQDPGQGLRLIYYSQIVNDFQKGDIAEGYSVSREKKESFPLTVTSAQKNPTAFYLCASSPGLAGGPHTQYFGPGTRLTVL.

The chain has TRBV25-1 and TRBJ1-1, with TRBD1 as a possible D gene (5 bases). This CDR3 spans 12 amino acids. Germline CDR1 and CDR2: MGHDK and SYGVNS. Between the trimmed V and J ends, which lost 9 bases and 1 base, there was a span of 9 bases. The CDR3 DNA sequence: TGTGCCAGTAGACAGACGAACACTGAAGCTTTCTTT. It specifies CASRQTNTEAFF.

CDR3 DNA sequence: TGTGCCAGCAGTCCGAGGACTAGCGGGACCTACAATGAGCAGTTCTTC. Translation: CASSPRTSGTYNEQFF. The chain carries TRBV7-6 and TRBJ2-1; 12 nucleotides align to TRBD2. Germline lookup yields CDR1 SGHVS and CDR2 FNYEAQ. The CDR3 length is 16 residues. After removal of 6 bases from V and 2 bases from J, the junction contained 5 bases not matched to a gene.

The rearrangement links TRBV5-1 to TRBJ1-4; possible D gene TRBD1, 5 bases. This CDR3 has 15 amino acids. Germline V gives CDR1 SGHRS, CDR2 YFSETQ. V lost 3 bases to trimming and J lost 5 bases, with 14 bases between them. CDR3 nucleotides: TGCGCCAGCAGCTGGGGGGACCGGGAGAATGAAAAACTGTTTTTT. This encodes CASSWGDRENEKLFF.

This CDR3 reads CASSSGGNQPQHF. Here the CDR3 DNA reads TGCGCCAGCAGTTCAGGGGGTAATCAGCCCCAGCATTTT. The rearrangement joins TRBV10-2 to TRBJ1-5; 7 nucleotides agree with TRBD1. Trimming cost V 5 bases and J 4 bases; bases outside gene matches: 2. Germline V lookup: CDR1 WSHSY, CDR2 SAAADI. The CDR3 spans 13 residues.

The genes are TRBV13 and TRBJ1-1, with a tentative D call TRBD1 (5 bases). Germline CDR1 and CDR2: PRHDT and FYEKMQ (reference sequence). V was clipped by 3 bases and J by 2 bases, with 13 bases between them. The CDR3 sequence is 15 residues long. The CDR3 nucleotides read TGTGCCAGCAGCTTTACGACAGTGGGAAACACTGAAGCTTTCTTT. It specifies CASSFTTVGNTEAFF.

The chain combines TRBV7-8 with TRBJ2-1, with 14 nucleotides matching TRBD2. The CDR3 runs 16 residues. V lost 6 bases to trimming and J lost 9 bases; unmatched junction nucleotides: 10. From germline, CDR1 is SGHVS and CDR2 FQNEAQ. The CDR3 spells CASSSFGLAGGGEQFF. The DNA for the CDR3 is TGTGCCAGCAGTTCTTTCGGACTAGCGGGAGGAGGTGAGCAGTTCTTC.

This chain connects TRBV10-2 to TRBJ2-5, with a possible D match to TRBD2 (6 bases). Trimming left V 2 bases short and J 4 bases short, with 8 bases between. The CDR3 totals 13 residues. Germline V lookup: CDR1 WSHSY, CDR2 SAAADI. DNA of the CDR3: TGCGCCAGCAGTGAGCTAGCGCGAGAGACCCAGTACTTC. It translates to CASSELARETQYF.

The rearrangement uses TRBV19 and TRBJ2-3, with 9 bases aligning to TRBD2. The length of the CDR3 is 17 residues. Germline V lookup: CDR1 LNHDA, CDR2 SQIVND (reference sequence). V gave up 1 base and J gave up 2 bases; unmatched junction bases: 7. In nucleotides, the CDR3 is TGTGCCAGTAGTATAGTCGGCCTAGCGGGATACACAGATACGCAGTATTTT. Translation gives CASSIVGLAGYTDTQYF.

The chain employs TRBV7-9 and TRBJ2-5, with a possible D match to TRBD2 (6 bases). The V gene lost 5 bases and the J gene lost 1 base, with 11 bases spanning the gap. Germline assignment: CDR1 SEHNR and CDR2 FQNEAQ (reference sequence). This CDR3 spans 14 amino acids. This CDR3 is CASSPGERQETQYF. CDR3 DNA: TGTGCCAGCAGCCCGGGGGAGCGCCAAGAGACCCAGTACTTC.

The V gene is TRBV6-5, the J gene TRBJ2-7; D not resolved. The CDR3 is made up of 12 amino acids. CDR1 and CDR2 from the germline V gene are MNHEY and SVGAGI. V lost 5 bases and J 2 bases, leaving 7 bases between the germline ends. The CDR3 loop is CASSKTPYEQYF. As DNA, the CDR3 is TGTGCCAGCAGTAAGACTCCCTACGAGCAGTACTTC.

This chain joins TRBV12-3 or TRBV12-4 and TRBJ2-7; D is possibly TRBD2 (6 bases). Trimming shortened V by 5 bases and J by 4 bases, and 9 bases separated the two germline ends. This CDR3 spans 12 amino acids. CDR3 DNA: TGTGCCAGCAGTGCGGGGCTTTACGAGCAGTACTTC. It specifies CASSAGLYEQYF.

This clone was seen only once. V and J are TRBV6-5 and TRBJ2-7, with D perhaps TRBD1 (5 bases). CDR1 is MNHEY, CDR2 SVGAGI, per germline. The V end lost 4 bases, the J end lost 7 bases, and 14 bases lay between the germline ends. This CDR3 spans 13 amino acids. This CDR3 reads CASSLIRAGEQYF. CDR3 bases: TGTGCCAGCAGTTTAATCAGGGCCGGTGAGCAGTACTTC.

This rearrangement joins TRBV15 to TRBJ2-7; no reliable D call. This CDR3 contains 15 residues. Trimming removed 0 bases from V and 0 bases from J, with 9 bases in between. The germline V gene encodes CDR1 LNHNV and CDR2 YYDKDF (reference sequence). The CDR3 loop reads CATSRDLDASYEQYF. CDR3 sequence (DNA): TGTGCCACCAGCAGAGATCTAGACGCCTCCTACGAGCAGTACTTC.

This chain joins TRBV18 and TRBJ1-1, with D possibly being TRBD1 (6 bases). V lost 4 bases, J lost 4 bases, and 13 bases lay in between. Germline-derived CDR1 and CDR2 are KGHSH and LQKENI. The CDR3 has 14 amino acids. This chain's CDR3 is CASSQLDRFTEAFF. The CDR3 region has the DNA TGTGCCAGCTCACAACTGGACAGATTCACTGAAGCTTTCTTT.

This clone was detected once. The chain is built from TRBV4-2 and TRBJ1-2, with a possible D match to TRBD1 (6 bases). This CDR3 spans 15 amino acids. Germline V gene sequence: CDR1 LGHNA, CDR2 YNFKEQ. V was cut by 1 base and J by 3 bases, with 12 bases left in between. CDR3 bases: TGTGCCAGCAGCCAAGTCCAGGGGAAATACTATGGCTACACCTTC. Its protein product is CASSQVQGKYYGYTF.

This clone was counted at least ten times. This rearrangement joins TRBV5-1 to TRBJ2-7, with D perhaps matching TRBD2 (6 bases). The germline CDR1 and CDR2 sequences are SGHRS and YFSETQ. The CDR3 spans 14 residues. V was shortened by 4 bases and J by 3 bases, with 14 bases between the two germline ends. The chain's CDR3 is CASSVPGLNYEQYF. The CDR3 nucleotides read TGCGCCAGCAGCGTACCGGGACTCAACTACGAGCAGTACTTC. Drawing the rest from reference TRBV5-1 and TRBJ2-7, the complete variable domain is KAGVTQTPRYLIKTRGQQVTLSCSPISGHRSVSWYQQTPGQGLQFLFEYFSETQRNKGNFPGRFSGRQFSNSRSEMNVSTLELGDSALYLCASSVPGLNYEQYFGPGTRLTVT.

This clone came up once. V is TRBV24-1 and J is TRBJ1-1; no firm D call. The CDR3 totals 12 residues. V lost 10 bases and J 1 base, leaving 9 bases between the germline ends. CDR1 is KGHDR, CDR2 SFDVKD, per germline. The CDR3 nucleotides read TGTGCCACTCGATCAGGGAACACTGAAGCTTTCTTT. It translates to CATRSGNTEAFF.